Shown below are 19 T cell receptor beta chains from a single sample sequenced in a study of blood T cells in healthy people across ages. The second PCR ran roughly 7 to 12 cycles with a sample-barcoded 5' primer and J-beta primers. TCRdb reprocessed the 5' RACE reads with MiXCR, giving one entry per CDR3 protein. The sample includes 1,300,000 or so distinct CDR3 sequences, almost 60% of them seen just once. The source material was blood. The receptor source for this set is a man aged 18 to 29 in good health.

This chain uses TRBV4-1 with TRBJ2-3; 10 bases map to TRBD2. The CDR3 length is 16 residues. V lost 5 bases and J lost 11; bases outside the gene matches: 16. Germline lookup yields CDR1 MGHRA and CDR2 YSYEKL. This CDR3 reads CASSGHTSGALRGQYF. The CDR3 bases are TGCGCCAGCAGCGGTCACACTAGCGGGGCGCTCAGAGGGCAGTATTTT.

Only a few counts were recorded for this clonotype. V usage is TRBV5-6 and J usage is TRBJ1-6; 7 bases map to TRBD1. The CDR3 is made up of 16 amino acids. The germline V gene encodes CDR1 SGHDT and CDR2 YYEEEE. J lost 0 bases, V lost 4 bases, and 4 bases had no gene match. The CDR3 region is CASSGTESSYNSPLHF. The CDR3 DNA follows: TGTGCCAGCAGCGGGACAGAGAGCTCCTATAATTCACCCCTCCACTTT.

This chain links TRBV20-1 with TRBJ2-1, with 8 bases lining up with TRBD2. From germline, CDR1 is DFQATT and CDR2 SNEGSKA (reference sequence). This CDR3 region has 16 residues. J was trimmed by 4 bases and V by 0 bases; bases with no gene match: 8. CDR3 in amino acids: CSARDSAGGRYNEQFF. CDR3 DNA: TGCAGTGCTAGAGATTCTGCGGGGGGACGATACAATGAGCAGTTCTTC.

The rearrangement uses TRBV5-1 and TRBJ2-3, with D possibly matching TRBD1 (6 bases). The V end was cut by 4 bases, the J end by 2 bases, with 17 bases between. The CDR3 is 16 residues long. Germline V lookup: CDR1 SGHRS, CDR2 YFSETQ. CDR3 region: CASSPQGTQDTDTQYF. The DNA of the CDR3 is TGCGCCAGCAGCCCCCAGGGGACCCAGGACACAGATACGCAGTATTTT.

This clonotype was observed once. CDR3 nucleotides: TGTGCCAGCAGCGCGGGACAGGGGACTAATGAAAAACTGTTTTTT. This encodes CASSAGQGTNEKLFF. The chain combines TRBV9 with TRBJ1-4; the match to TRBD1 covers 10 bases. From germline, CDR1 is SGDLS and CDR2 YYNGEE. The CDR3 runs 15 residues. The V and J ends lost 3 bases and 2 bases, in that order; junction bases with no gene match: 1. The variable domain in full, completed from reference TRBV9 and TRBJ1-4, reads DSGVTQTPKHLITATGQRVTLRCSPRSGDLSVYWYQQSLDQGLQFLIQYYNGEERAKGNILERFSAQQFPDLHSELNLSSLELGDSALYFCASSAGQGTNEKLFFGSGTQLSVL.

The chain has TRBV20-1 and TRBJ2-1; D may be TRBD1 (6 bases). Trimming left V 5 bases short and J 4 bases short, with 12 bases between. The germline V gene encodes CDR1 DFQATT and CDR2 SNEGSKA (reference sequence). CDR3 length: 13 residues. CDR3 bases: TGCAGTGCTCACGTACAGGGTTACAATGAGCAGTTCTTC. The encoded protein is CSAHVQGYNEQFF.

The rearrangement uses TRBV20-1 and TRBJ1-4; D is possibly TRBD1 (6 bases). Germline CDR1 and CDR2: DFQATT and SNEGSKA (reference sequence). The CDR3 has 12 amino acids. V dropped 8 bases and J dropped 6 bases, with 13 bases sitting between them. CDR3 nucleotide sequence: TGCAGTTGGGGGGCAGTCGATGAAAAACTGTTTTTT. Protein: CSWGAVDEKLFF.

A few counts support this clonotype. The CDR3 DNA is TGTGCCAGCAGTGGGACAGGGAGACAGCCCCAGCATTTT. It is translated as CASSGTGRQPQHF. V and J are TRBV6-2 or TRBV6-3 and TRBJ1-5; 9 bases line up with TRBD1. Per germline, CDR1 MNHEY and CDR2 SVGEGT. V lost 5 bases, J lost 7 bases, and 3 bases stayed unmatched. This CDR3 has 13 amino acids.

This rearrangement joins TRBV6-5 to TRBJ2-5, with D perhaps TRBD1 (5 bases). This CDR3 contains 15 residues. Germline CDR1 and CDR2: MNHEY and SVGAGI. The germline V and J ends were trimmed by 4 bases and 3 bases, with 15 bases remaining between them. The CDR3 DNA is TGTGCCAGCAGTTGGGCCCCCGGCAGGGAAGAGACCCAGTACTTC. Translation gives CASSWAPGREETQYF.

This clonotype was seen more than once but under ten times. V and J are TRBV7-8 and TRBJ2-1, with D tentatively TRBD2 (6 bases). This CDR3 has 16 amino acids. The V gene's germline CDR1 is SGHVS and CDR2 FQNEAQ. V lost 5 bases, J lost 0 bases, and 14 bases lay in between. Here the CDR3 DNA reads TGTGCCAGCAGCACCCAGAGGACTATCTCCTACAATGAGCAGTTCTTC. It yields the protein CASSTQRTISYNEQFF.

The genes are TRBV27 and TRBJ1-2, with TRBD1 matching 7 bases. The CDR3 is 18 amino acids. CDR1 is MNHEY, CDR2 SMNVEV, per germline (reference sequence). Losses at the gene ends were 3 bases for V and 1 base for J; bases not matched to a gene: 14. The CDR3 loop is CASSFRVPRQGHNYGYTF. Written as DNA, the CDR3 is TGTGCCAGCAGTTTTCGTGTCCCTCGACAGGGACATAACTATGGCTACACCTTC.

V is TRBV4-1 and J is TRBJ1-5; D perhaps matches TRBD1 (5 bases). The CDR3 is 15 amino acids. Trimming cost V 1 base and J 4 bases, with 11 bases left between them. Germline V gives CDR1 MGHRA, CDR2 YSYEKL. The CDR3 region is CASSQGGPGNQPQHF. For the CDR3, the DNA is TGCGCCAGCAGCCAAGGAGGGCCAGGGAATCAGCCCCAGCATTTT.

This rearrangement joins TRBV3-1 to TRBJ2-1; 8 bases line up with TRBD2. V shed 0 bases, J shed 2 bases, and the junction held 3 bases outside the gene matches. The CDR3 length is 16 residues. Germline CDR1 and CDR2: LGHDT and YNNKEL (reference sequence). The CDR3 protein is CASSQDPAGAYNEQFF. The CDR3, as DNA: TGTGCCAGCAGCCAAGACCCAGCGGGGGCCTACAATGAGCAGTTCTTC.

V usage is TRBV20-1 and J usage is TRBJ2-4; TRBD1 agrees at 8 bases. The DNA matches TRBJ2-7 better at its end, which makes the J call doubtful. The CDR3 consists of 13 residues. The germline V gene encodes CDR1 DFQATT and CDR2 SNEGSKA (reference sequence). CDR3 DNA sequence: TGCAGTGCTCTGAACAGGGGGATCTACGAGCAGTACTTC. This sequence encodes CSALNRGIYEQYF.

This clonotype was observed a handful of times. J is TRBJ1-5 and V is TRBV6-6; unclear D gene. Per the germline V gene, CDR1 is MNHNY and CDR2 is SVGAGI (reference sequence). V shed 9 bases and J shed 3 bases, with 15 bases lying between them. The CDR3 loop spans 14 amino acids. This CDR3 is CASSLGRLNQPQHF. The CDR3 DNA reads TGTGCCAGTTCGCTCGGACGGCTCAATCAGCCCCAGCATTTT.

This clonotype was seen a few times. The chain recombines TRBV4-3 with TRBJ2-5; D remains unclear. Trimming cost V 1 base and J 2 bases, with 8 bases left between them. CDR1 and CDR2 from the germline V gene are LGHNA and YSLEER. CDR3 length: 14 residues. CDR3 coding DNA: TGCGCCAGCAGCCAAGGACGGATACAAGAGACCCAGTACTTC. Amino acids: CASSQGRIQETQYF.

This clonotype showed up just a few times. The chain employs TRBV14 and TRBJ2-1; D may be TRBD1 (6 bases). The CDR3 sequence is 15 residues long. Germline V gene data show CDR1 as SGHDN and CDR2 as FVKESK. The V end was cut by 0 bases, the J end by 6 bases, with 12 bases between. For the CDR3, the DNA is TGTGCCAGCAGCCAAGACAGGGGACGCCTCAATGAGCAGTTCTTC. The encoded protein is CASSQDRGRLNEQFF.

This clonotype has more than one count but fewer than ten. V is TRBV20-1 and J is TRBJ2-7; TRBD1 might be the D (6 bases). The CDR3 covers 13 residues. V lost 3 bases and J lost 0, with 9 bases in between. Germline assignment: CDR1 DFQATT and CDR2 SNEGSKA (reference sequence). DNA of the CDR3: TGCAGTGCTAGGACAGGTCTCTCCTACGAGCAGTACTTC. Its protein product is CSARTGLSYEQYF.

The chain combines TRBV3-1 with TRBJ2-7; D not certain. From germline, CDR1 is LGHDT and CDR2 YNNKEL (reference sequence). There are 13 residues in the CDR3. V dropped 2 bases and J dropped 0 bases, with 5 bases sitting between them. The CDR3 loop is CASSQLPSYEQYF. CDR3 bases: TGTGCCAGCAGCCAATTGCCCTCCTACGAGCAGTACTTC.